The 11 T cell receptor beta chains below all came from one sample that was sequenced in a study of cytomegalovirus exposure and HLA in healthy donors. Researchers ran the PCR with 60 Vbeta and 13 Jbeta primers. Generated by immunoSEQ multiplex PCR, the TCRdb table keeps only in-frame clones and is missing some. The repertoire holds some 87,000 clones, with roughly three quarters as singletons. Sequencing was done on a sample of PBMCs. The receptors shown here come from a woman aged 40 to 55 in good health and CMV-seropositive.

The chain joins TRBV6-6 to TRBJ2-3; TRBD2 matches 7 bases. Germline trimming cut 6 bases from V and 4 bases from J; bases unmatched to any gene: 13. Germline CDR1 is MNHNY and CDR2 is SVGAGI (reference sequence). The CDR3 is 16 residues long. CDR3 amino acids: CASSRGGRGGADTQYF. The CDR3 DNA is TGTGCCAGCAGCCGGGGAGGGCGGGGCGGAGCAGATACGCAGTATTTT.

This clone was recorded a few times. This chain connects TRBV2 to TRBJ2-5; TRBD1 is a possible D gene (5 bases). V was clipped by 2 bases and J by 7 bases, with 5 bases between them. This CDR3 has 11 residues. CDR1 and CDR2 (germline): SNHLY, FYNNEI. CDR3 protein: CASSETGTQYF. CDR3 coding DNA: TGTGCCAGCAGTGAAACAGGGACCCAGTACTTC.

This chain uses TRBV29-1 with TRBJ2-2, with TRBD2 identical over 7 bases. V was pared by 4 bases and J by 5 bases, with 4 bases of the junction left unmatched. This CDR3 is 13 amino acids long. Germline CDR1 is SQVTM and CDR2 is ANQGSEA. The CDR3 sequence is CSVVQRETGELFF. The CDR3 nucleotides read TGCAGCGTTGTACAGCGGGAAACCGGGGAGCTGTTTTTT.

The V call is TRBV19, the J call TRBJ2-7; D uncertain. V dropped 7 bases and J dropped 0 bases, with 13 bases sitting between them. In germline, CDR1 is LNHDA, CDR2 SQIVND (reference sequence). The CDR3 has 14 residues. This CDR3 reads CASTRQVDSYEQYF. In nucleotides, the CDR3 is TGTGCCAGTACGCGCCAGGTCGACTCCTACGAGCAGTACTTC. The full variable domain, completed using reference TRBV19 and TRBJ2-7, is DGGITQSPKYLFRKEGQNVTLSCEQNLNHDAMYWYRQDPGQGLRLIYYSQIVNDFQKGDIAEGYSVSREKKESFPLTVTSAQKNPTAFYLCASTRQVDSYEQYFGPGTRLTVT.

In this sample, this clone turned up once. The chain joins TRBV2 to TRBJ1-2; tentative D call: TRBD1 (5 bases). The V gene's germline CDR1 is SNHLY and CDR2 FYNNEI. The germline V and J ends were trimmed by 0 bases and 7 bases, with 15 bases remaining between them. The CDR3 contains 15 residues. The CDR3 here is CASSEAGPGIGGYTF. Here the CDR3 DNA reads TGTGCCAGCAGTGAAGCGGGGCCGGGTATCGGTGGCTACACCTTC.

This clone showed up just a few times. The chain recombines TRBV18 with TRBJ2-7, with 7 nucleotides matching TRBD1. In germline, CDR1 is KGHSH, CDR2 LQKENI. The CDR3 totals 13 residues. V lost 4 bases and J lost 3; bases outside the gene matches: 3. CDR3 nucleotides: TGTGCCAGCTCACAGGACAGGATCTACGAGCAGTACTTC. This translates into CASSQDRIYEQYF.

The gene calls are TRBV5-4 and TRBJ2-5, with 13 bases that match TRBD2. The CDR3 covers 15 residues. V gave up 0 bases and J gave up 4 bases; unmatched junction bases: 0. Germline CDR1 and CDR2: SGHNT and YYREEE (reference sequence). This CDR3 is CASSLGLAGGETQYF. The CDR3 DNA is TGTGCCAGCAGCTTGGGACTAGCGGGGGGAGAGACCCAGTACTTC.

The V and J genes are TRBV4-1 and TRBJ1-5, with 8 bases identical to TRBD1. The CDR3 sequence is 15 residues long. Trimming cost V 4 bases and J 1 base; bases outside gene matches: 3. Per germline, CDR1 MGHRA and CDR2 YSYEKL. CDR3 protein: CASSPGQGSNQPQHF. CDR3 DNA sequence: TGCGCCAGCAGCCCCGGACAGGGAAGCAATCAGCCCCAGCATTTT.

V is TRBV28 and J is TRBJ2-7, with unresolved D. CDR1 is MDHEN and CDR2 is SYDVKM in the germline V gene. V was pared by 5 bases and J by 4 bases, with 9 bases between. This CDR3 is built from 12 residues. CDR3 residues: CASSTYEYEQYF. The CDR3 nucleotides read TGTGCCAGCAGTACCTACGAGTACGAGCAGTACTTC.

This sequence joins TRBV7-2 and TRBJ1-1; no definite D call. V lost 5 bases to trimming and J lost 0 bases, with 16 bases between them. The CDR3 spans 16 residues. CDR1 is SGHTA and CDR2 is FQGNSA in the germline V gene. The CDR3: CASSPLSAGVNTEAFF. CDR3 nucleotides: TGTGCCAGCAGCCCCTTGTCGGCAGGCGTGAACACTGAAGCTTTCTTT.

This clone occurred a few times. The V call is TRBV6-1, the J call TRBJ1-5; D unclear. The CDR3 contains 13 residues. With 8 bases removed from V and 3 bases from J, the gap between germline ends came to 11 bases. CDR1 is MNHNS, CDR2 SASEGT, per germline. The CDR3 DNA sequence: TGTGCCAGCGCACAGACGGTCAATCAGCCCCAGCATTTT. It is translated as CASAQTVNQPQHF.